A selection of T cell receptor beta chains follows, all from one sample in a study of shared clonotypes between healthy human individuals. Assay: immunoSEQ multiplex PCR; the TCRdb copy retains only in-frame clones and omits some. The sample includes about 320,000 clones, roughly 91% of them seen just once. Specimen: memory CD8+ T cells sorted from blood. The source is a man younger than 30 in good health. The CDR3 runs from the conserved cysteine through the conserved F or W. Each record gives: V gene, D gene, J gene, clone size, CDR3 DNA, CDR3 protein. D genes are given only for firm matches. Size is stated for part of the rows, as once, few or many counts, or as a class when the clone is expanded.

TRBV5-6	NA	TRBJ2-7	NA	TGTGCCAGCAGCTTATTTGCGGGGAACCACGAGCAGTACTTC	CASSLFAGNHEQYF
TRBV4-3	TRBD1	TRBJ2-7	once	TGCGCCAGCAGCCAGTACAGGGGCTACGAGCAGTACTTC	CASSQYRGYEQYF
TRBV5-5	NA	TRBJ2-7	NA	TGTGCCAGCAGCCCTGGACCTGTCGGGGACTACGAGCAGTACTTC	CASSPGPVGDYEQYF
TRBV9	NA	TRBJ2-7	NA	TGTGCCAGCAGCGTAGGTCAGCCCTACTACGAGCAGTACTTC	CASSVGQPYYEQYF
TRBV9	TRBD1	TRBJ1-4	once	TGTGCCAGCAGCGTAGAAGGGGGCGATGAAAAACTGTTTTTT	CASSVEGGDEKLFF
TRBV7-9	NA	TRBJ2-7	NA	TGTGCCAGCAGCTTAGGGGCTAGCTACGAGCAGTACTTC	CASSLGASYEQYF
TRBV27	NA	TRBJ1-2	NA	TGTGCCAGCAGCCCTACATACCCCCAGGTGAACTATGGCTACACCTTC	CASSPTYPQVNYGYTF
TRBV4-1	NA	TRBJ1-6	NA	TGCGCCAGCAGCCAAGCAGGCAGGGAGAATTCACCCCTCCACTTT	CASSQAGRENSPLHF
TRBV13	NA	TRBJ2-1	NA	TGTGCCAGCAGCTTAGTTACAGGGTCCCATGAGCAGTTCTTC	CASSLVTGSHEQFF
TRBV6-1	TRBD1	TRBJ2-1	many	TGTGCCAGCAGTGAATGGTCGGGACAGGGTTACAATGAGCAGTTCTTC	CASSEWSGQGYNEQFF
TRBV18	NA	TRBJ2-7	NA	TGTGCCAGCTCTCTGGTCAGCCGCGAGCAGTACTTC	CASSLVSREQYF
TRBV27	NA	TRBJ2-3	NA	TGTGCCAGCAGTTTAACTGTTACCACTAGCACAGATACGCAGTATTTT	CASSLTVTTSTDTQYF
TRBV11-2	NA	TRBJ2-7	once	TGTGCCAGCAGCGTATCACGGGGCTCCTACGAGCAGTACTTC	CASSVSRGSYEQYF
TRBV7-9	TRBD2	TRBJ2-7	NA	TGTGCCAGCAGCTCCGACGGACTAGAGTCCTACGAGCAGTACTTC	CASSSDGLESYEQYF
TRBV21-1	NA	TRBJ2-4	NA	TGTGCCAGCAGAAGGACAGTGATAGCCAAAAACATTCAGTACTTC	CASRRTVIAKNIQYF
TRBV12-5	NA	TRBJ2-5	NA	TGTGCTAGTGGTTCAGGCGCGGAGACCCAGTACTTC	CASGSGAETQYF
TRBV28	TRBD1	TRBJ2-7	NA	TGTGCCAGCAGTTCGCGACAGGGGGACTACTACGAGCAGTACTTC	CASSSRQGDYYEQYF
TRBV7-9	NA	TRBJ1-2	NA	TGTGCCAGCGCGGCAGAGAACTATGGCTACACCTTC	CASAAENYGYTF
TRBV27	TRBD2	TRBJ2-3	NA	TGTGCCAGCACCTCCGGCGCGGGAGGCGGAGATACGCAGTATTTT	CASTSGAGGGDTQYF
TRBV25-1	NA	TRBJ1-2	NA	TGTGCCAGCAGTAGGGGGTCTAACTATGGCTACACCTTC	CASSRGSNYGYTF
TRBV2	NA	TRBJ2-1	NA	TGTGCCAGCCGGGGCTCCTACAATGAGCAGTTCTTC	CASRGSYNEQFF
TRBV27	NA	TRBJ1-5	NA	TGTGCCAGCAGCGACCGAGTGGGGGACCAGCCCCAGCATTTT	CASSDRVGDQPQHF
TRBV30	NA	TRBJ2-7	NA	TGTGCCTGGAGTGAGGAGCGGGCCCTTCTGGACGAGCAGTACTTC	CAWSEERALLDEQYF
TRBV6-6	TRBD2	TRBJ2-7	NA	TGTGCCAGCAGTTACTCGATTGCTAGCGGTTCCTACGAGCAGTACTTC	CASSYSIASGSYEQYF
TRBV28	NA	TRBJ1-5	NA	TGTGCCAGCAGTATCAGGGATAGCAATCAGCCCCAGCATTTT	CASSIRDSNQPQHF
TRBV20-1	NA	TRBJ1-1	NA	TGCAGTGCTAACCGAGGAGGTGAAGCTTTCTTT	CSANRGGEAFF
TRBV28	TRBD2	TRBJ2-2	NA	TGTGCCAGCAGTGGACTAGCGGGATCGACCGGGGAGCTGTTTTTT	CASSGLAGSTGELFF
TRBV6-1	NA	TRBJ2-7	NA	TGTGCCAGCAGGGAGGGACTCGGAGGGTACGAGCAGTACTTC	CASREGLGGYEQYF
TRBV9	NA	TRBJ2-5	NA	TGTGCCAGCAGCGTAGCGGGAGAAGGTCAAGAGACCCAGTACTTC	CASSVAGEGQETQYF
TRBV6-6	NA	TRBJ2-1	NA	TGTGCCAGCAGTTACTCGACACAGGGCGTTTACAATGAGCAGTTCTTC	CASSYSTQGVYNEQFF
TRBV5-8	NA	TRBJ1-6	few	TGTGCCAGCAGCCCACAGGGTATGGCCGCAGGGGCTTCACCCCTCCACTTT	CASSPQGMAAGASPLHF
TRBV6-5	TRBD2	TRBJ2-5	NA	TGTGCCAGCAGACAACTAGCGGGAGAGGGGGAGACCCAGTACTTC	CASRQLAGEGETQYF
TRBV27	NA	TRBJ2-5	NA	TGTGCCAGCAGCCCACTACTAGGGGAGACCCAGTACTTC	CASSPLLGETQYF
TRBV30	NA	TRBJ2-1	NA	TGTGCCTGGACTCCACTGGCTCGGTCCTACAATGAGCAGTTCTTC	CAWTPLARSYNEQFF
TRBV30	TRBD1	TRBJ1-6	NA	TGTGCCTGGAGTGTGACAGGGGTGGATTCACCCCTCCACTTT	CAWSVTGVDSPLHF
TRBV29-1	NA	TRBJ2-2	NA	TGCACCCCCCCCGGCGGGGACTGCTCCTTGAACACCGGGGAGCTGTTTTTT	CTPPGGDCSLNTGELFF
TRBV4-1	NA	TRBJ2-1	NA	TGCGCCAGCAGTCTGGACGGGAGCTCCTACAATGAGCAGTTCTTC	CASSLDGSSYNEQFF
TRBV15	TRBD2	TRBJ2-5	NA	TGTGCCACCAGCAGTACTAGCGAGGCGGAGACCCAGTACTTC	CATSSTSEAETQYF
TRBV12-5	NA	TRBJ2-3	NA	TGTGCTAGTGGTTTGGACTATACATGGGGAGGCACAGATACGCAGTATTTT	CASGLDYTWGGTDTQYF
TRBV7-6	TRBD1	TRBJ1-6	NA	TGTGCCAGCAGCAAACTACAGGGGGGAAGTTCACCCCTCCACTTT	CASSKLQGGSSPLHF
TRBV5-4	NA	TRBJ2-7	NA	TGTGCCAGCAGCTTGTCCATAGTCTCAGAGCAGTACTTC	CASSLSIVSEQYF
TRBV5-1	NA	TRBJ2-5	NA	TGCGCCAGCAGCTTGGGTTACCAAGAGACCCAGTACTTC	CASSLGYQETQYF
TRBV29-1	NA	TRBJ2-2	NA	TGCAGCGTTGATCCCGGGCCGGGCGGGGAGCTGTTTTTT	CSVDPGPGGELFF
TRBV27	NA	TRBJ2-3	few	TGTGCCAGCAGCCTCTGGGGCAGAGACACAGATACGCAGTATTTT	CASSLWGRDTDTQYF
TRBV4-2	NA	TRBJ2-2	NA	TGTGCCAGCAGCCAAGATCTTCACTGGAACACCGGGGAGCTGTTTTTT	CASSQDLHWNTGELFF